This T cell receptor beta chain was captured by sequencing in a study of blood T cells in healthy people across ages. This CDR3 region has 17 residues. Germline V gene sequence: CDR1 DFQATT, CDR2 SNEGSKA (reference sequence). The V and J ends lost 6 bases and 2 bases respectively, with 23 bases between them. Using a J-beta primer mix together with a sample-barcoded 5' primer, a second PCR was run for roughly 6 to 11 cycles. MiXCR, applied by TCRdb to the 5' RACE reads, yields one record per CDR3 protein. The data contain approximately 800,000 distinct CDR3 sequences, roughly 34% of them seen just once; the ten biggest clones take up approximately 13%.

The TCR sequence derives from a man aged 18-30 years in good health. The sequencing sample was made of blood. The chain links TRBV20-1 to TRBJ1-5; TRBD1 is a possible D gene (5 bases). In DNA, the CDR3 is TGCAGTGCAGACACCGGGACCCCGAATGGTGGCAATCAGCCCCAGCATTTT. Its translation: CSADTGTPNGGNQPQHF.